What follows are 8 T cell receptor beta chains derived from one specimen sequenced in a study of beta chain features in type 1 diabetes (dated by TCRdb to about 2018). Libraries came from the immunoSEQ multiplex PCR assay. The entire amount of isolated RNA was reverse transcribed using the High Capacity cDNA Reverse Transcription Kit, so the sequenced TCRB transcripts were expressed ones. The table was pulled from immuneACCESS by TCRdb, which kept in-frame rearrangements only. Such tables lose some clones; where checked, under half of the loss comes from unresolved V genes, and the rest has no known cause. For this sample the table gives 200,000 to 250,000 clones, of which 11% were detected only once. The ten largest clones take up 1% to 1.5% of the sample. Sequences were obtained from central memory CD4+ T cells from blood. These TCRs come from a man aged 18 to 35 in good health.

This clone turned up a few times. The V gene is TRBV11-3, the J gene TRBJ2-3, with D uncertain. The V gene lost 1 base and the J gene lost 1 base, with 9 bases spanning the gap. The germline V gene has CDR1 SGHNT and CDR2 YENEEA. This CDR3 has 15 amino acids. CDR3 coding DNA: TGTGCCAGCAGCTTAGGCACCTTGGGCACAGATACGCAGTATTTT. Translation gives CASSLGTLGTDTQYF.

This clone has more than one count but fewer than ten. The chain recombines TRBV7-3 with TRBJ2-2; D not certain. V dropped 3 bases and J dropped 5 bases, with 10 bases sitting between them. The V gene's germline CDR1 is SGHTA and CDR2 FQGTGA. CDR3 length: 14 amino acids. The CDR3 region has the DNA TGTGCCAGCAGCTTGCAGAGTCGGACCGGGGAGCTGTTTTTT. Encoded protein: CASSLQSRTGELFF.

This clone has only a few counts. The chain is built from TRBV2 and TRBJ2-3; possibly TRBD2 for D (5 bases). The CDR3 contains 13 residues. Per the germline V gene, CDR1 is SNHLY and CDR2 is FYNNEI. V lost 6 bases to trimming and J lost 5 bases, with 12 bases between them. CDR3: CASSQAVGDTQYF. In DNA form, the CDR3 reads TGTGCCAGCAGCCAAGCGGTGGGAGATACGCAGTATTTT.

The table lists this clone with many counts. Different DNA sequences within this sample yield the same CDR3. The chain uses TRBV7-3 and TRBJ2-5; 11 bases match TRBD2. V lost 5 bases and J lost 2; bases outside the gene matches: 4. The germline V gene encodes CDR1 SGHTA and CDR2 FQGTGA. The CDR3 has 15 residues. The CDR3 here is CASSPGTSGQETQYF. CDR3 in DNA: TGTGCCAGCAGCCCGGGGACTAGCGGTCAAGAGACCCAGTACTTC.

Comments on this clone: The junction differs from germline at one of its ends, possibly a read error. The sample contains more than one DNA sequence encoding this CDR3. The genes are TRBV13 and TRBJ2-3; D gene unclear. CDR3 length: 14 amino acids. Germline CDR1 PRHDT, CDR2 FYEKMQ (reference sequence). The CDR3 nucleotides read TGTGCTAGCAGCTCCGGGTCTCGCACAGATACGCAGTATTTT. It is translated as CASSSGSRTDTQYF.

This rearrangement joins TRBV7-6 to TRBJ2-2; a weak D match, TRBD1 (6 bases). The V end was cut by 5 bases, the J end by 0 bases, with 13 bases between. The CDR3 totals 16 residues. Germline V CDR1 and CDR2: SGHVS, FNYEAQ. The CDR3: CASSRLTGTNTGELFF. CDR3 nucleotides: TGTGCCAGCAGCCGTTTGACAGGAACGAACACCGGGGAGCTGTTTTTT.

The genes are TRBV28 and TRBJ2-7, with 7 bases matching TRBD1. The CDR3 length is 14 residues. V lost 7 bases to trimming and J lost 3 bases; unmatched junction nucleotides: 9. Germline CDR1 MDHEN, CDR2 SYDVKM. The CDR3 is CASTRQGVIYEQYF. CDR3 in DNA: TGTGCCAGCACAAGACAGGGTGTGATCTACGAGCAGTACTTC.

The J gene is TRBJ1-2, the V gene TRBV15; D possibly corresponds to TRBD1 (6 bases). V was clipped by 1 base and J by 7 bases, with 22 bases between them. Germline values: CDR1 LNHNV, CDR2 YYDKDF (reference sequence). CDR3 length: 17 amino acids. Here the CDR3 DNA reads TGTGCCACCAGCAGAGGAATATTGGCAGGGGAGCTCGGTGGCTACACCTTC. Protein product: CATSRGILAGELGGYTF.